The subject of this entry is one T cell receptor beta chain. TCRdb reanalysed the RT-PCR reads using MiXCR and keeps one entry per CDR3 protein. The sample carries 190,000 or so distinct CDR3 sequences, roughly 40% recorded once. The entry originates in a study of patients and donors after allogeneic stem cell transplantation. V was pared by 6 bases and J by 4 bases, with 8 bases between. Per the germline V gene, CDR1 is SGHDT and CDR2 is YYEEEE. The CDR3 runs to 12 residues. Sequences were obtained from blood, either unsorted or a sorted T cell fraction (not recorded which). The chain links TRBV5-6 to TRBJ2-1; no firm D call. The TCR sequence derives from a human donor who was either an allogeneic HSCT recipient or a stem cell or donor lymphocyte infusion donor (not recorded which). It is not recorded whose cells these are; they may come from a transplant donor. CDR3: CASIGLYNEQFF. CDR3 DNA: TGTGCCAGCATCGGGCTTTACAATGAGCAGTTCTTC.